This T cell receptor (beta chain) is drawn from a study of cytomegalovirus exposure and HLA in healthy donors (dated by TCRdb to the late 2010s). About the full investigation: A later analysis indicated that the 95 to 150 validation repertoires were generated on the platform also employed for the approximately 690 repertoires of the first cohort. The study aimed to test whether cataloging public T cell receptors could reveal signatures of past pathogen exposure. Along with the roughly 710-subject first cohort, a separate validation cohort of some 130 different subjects was used. To predict cytomegalovirus infection status, the study brought together high-throughput TCR immunosequencing, statistical association of individual TCRs with disease status, and machine learning.

Libraries came from the immunoSEQ multiplex PCR assay. Per the authors' processing: To diagnose cytomegalovirus status from the catalog of TCR beta chain sequences, a statistical classification framework was built. TCRdb took this table from immuneACCESS and kept in-frame rearrangements with V and J called. Such tables lack part of the clones; where checked against another copy, unresolved V genes explain under half of the gap, and the rest is unexplained. The DNA gave D and trimming, while V, J and clone size come from that table. The sample has 55,000 to 75,000 clones on record, 90% to 96% of them singletons. Around 1.2% of the sample is taken by the ten largest. Concerning this clone: It lacks a known antigen. No per-base quality is available; no much larger clone lies one base away.

Separate from the approximately 670-subject first cohort, the validation cohort of about 130 subjects was the group to which the donors belonged. General findings and caveats noted by the study authors: Of the cluster scores, about 94% were above 0 in a later analysis, which found that TCRs clustered in the first cohort also tended to co-occur in the 120 validation repertoires. All 120 repertoires were used to score co-occurrence in the validation cohort in a later analysis, because that analysis had no HLA typing for the cohort. Most TCR sequences were seen in very few donors, while some public TCRs were found in many individuals. Cytomegalovirus status was reported to be diagnosed by the classifier with high specificity and sensitivity in both the original and validation cohorts. The authors suggested that the approach could potentially be extended to other disease states and immunological phenotypes. A total of around 150 TCR beta chains were listed by the study as associated with cytomegalovirus. A few of the identified cytomegalovirus-associated TCR beta chains were confirmed in vitro to be specific for cytomegalovirus antigens.

Trimming leaves V shorter by 0 bases and J shorter by 2 bases, with the junction holding 5 bases beyond the gene matches. Based on the germline V gene, the CDR1 and CDR2 sequences are SGHNT and YENEEA. The CDR3 holds 16 amino acids from the cysteine to the phenylalanine. This entry keeps only the CDR3 DNA: 48 bases, framed from base 1. The chain couples TRBV11-3 to TRBJ2-7; 9 bases in the middle match TRBD1. Sequencing input: PBMCs. The receptor was isolated from a young woman in good health and CMV-seronegative. The CDR3 corresponds to CASSLDQGTGPYEQYF. The DNA sequence reads TGTGCCAGCAGCTTAGATCAGGGGACAGGGCCCTACGAGCAGTACTTC.